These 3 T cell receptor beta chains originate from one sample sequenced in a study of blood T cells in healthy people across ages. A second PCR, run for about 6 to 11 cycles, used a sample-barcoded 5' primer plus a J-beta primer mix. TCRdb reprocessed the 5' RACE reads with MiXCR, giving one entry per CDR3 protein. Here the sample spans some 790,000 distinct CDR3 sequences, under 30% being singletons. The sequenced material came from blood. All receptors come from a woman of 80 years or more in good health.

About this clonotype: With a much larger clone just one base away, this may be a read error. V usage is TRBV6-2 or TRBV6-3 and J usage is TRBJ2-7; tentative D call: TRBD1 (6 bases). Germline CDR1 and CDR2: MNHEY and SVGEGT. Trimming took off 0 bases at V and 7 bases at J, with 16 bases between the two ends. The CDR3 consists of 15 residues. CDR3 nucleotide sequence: TGTGCCAGCAGTTACTCGGGGGCCATCAACAATGAGCAGTACTTC. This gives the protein CASSYSGAINNEQYF.

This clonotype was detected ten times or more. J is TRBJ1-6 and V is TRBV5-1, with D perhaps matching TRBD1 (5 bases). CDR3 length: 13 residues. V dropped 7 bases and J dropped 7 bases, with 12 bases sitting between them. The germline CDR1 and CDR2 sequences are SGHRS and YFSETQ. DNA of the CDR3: TGCGCCAGCCAGGACAACTTGAATTCACCCCTCCACTTT. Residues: CASQDNLNSPLHF. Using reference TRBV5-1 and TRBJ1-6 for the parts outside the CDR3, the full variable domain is KAGVTQTPRYLIKTRGQQVTLSCSPISGHRSVSWYQQTPGQGLQFLFEYFSETQRNKGNFPGRFSGRQFSNSRSEMNVSTLELGDSALYLCASQDNLNSPLHFGNGTRLTVT.

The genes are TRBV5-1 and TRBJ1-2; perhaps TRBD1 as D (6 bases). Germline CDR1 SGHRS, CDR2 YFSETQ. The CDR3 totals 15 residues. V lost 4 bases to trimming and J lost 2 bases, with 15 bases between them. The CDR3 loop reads CASSLGHLGNYGYTF. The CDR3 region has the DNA TGCGCCAGCAGCCTGGGACACTTAGGGAACTATGGCTACACCTTC.